This entry is about one T cell receptor (beta chain). The record originates from a study of blood T cell repertoires in COVID-19. Data came from immunoSEQ multiplex PCR; TCRdb stores just in-frame clones and leaves some out. This sample has about 55,000 clones, with around 89% found just once. J was trimmed by 5 bases and V by 2 bases; bases with no gene match: 7. The CDR3 contains 15 residues. CDR1 and CDR2 from the germline V gene are SGHNT and YYREEE (reference sequence). This chain uses TRBV5-4 with TRBJ2-7; 10 bases agree with TRBD1. The source is a man in his fifties or sixties with acute or convalescent COVID-19. Material: peripheral blood. CDR3 sequence reads: CASSFRAGTGDEQYF. For the CDR3, the DNA is TGTGCCAGCAGCTTCCGGGCGGGGACAGGGGACGAGCAGTACTTC.